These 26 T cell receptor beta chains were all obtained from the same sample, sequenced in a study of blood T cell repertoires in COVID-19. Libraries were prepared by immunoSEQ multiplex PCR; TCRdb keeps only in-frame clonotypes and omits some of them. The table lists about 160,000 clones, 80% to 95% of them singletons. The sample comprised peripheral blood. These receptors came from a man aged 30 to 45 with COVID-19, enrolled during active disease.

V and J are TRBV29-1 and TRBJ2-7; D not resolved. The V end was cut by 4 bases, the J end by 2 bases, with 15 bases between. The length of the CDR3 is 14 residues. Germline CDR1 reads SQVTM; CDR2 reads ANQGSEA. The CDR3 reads CSVGLPDRAYEQYF. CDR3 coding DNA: TGCAGCGTTGGTTTGCCCGACCGGGCCTACGAGCAGTACTTC.

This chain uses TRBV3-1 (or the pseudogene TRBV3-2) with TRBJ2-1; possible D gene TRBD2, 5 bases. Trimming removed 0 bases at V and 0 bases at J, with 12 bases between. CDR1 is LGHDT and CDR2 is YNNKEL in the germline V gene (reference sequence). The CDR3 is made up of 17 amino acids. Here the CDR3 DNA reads TGTGCCAGCAGCCAAGAACCCGGGGTGAGCTCCTACAATGAGCAGTTCTTC. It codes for CASSQEPGVSSYNEQFF.

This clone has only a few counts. As DNA, the CDR3 is TGTGCCAGTAGTATGACCCTTAGCGGGAGGTCCGATCGAGATACGCAGTATTTT. Amino acids: CASSMTLSGRSDRDTQYF. The chain combines TRBV19 with TRBJ2-3, with TRBD2 matching over 10 bases. The V gene end was trimmed by 3 bases and the J gene end by 5 bases; junction bases not matched to a gene: 14. Germline CDR1 reads LNHDA; CDR2 reads SQIVND (reference sequence). The CDR3 consists of 18 residues.

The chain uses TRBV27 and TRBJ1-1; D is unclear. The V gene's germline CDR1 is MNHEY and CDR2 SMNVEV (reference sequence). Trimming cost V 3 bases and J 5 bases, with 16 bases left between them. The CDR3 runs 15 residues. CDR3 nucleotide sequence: TGTGCCAGCAGTTTCCGTGCGCGGATTGGTACTGAAGCTTTCTTT. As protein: CASSFRARIGTEAFF.

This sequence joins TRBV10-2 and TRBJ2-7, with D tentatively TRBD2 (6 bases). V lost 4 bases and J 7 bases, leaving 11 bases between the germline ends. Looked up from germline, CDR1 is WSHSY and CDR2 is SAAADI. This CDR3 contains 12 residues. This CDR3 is CASSGTIGEQYF. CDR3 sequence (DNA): TGCGCCAGCAGTGGGACTATAGGGGAGCAGTACTTC.

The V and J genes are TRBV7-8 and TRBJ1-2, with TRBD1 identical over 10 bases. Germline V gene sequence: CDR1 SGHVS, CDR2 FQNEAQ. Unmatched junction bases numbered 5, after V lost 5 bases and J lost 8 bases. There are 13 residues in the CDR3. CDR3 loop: CASSADRGEGYTF. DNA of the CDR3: TGTGCCAGCAGCGCGGACAGGGGGGAAGGCTACACCTTC. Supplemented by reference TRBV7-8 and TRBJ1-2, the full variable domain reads GAGVSQSPRYKVAKRGQDVALRCDPISGHVSLFWYQQALGQGPEFLTYFQNEAQLDKSGLPSDRFFAERPEGSVSTLKIQRTQQEDSAVYLCASSADRGEGYTFGSGTRLTVV.

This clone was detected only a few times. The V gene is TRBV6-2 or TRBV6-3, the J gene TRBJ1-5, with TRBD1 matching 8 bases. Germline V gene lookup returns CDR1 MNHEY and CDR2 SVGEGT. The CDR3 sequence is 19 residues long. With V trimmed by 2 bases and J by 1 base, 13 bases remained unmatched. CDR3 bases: TGTGCCAGCAGTTACCTGCGACAGGGGAGGCGAGAAAGCAATCAGCCCCAGCATTTT. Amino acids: CASSYLRQGRRESNQPQHF.

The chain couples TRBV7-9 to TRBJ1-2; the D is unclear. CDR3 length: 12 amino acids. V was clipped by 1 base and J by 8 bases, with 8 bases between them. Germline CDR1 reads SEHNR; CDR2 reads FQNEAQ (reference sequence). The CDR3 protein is CASSLGLEGYTF. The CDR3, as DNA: TGTGCCAGCAGCTTAGGACTGGAGGGCTACACCTTC.

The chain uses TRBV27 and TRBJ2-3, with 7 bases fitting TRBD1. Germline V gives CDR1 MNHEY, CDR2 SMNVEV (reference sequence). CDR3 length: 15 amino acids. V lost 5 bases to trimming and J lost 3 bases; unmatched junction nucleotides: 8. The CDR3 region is CASSPTTGRTDTQYF. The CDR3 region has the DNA TGTGCCAGCAGTCCTACGACAGGGCGGACAGATACGCAGTATTTT.

The CDR3 nucleotides are TGTGCCAGCAGTTACTCGTCAGGGGGCGCATCCTACGAGCAGTACTTC. It encodes CASSYSSGGASYEQYF. The V and J genes are TRBV6-5 and TRBJ2-7; 8 nucleotides agree with TRBD1. Trimming took 0 bases from V and 1 from J; bases not matched to a gene: 5. Germline CDR1 is MNHEY and CDR2 is SVGAGI. CDR3 length equals 16 residues.

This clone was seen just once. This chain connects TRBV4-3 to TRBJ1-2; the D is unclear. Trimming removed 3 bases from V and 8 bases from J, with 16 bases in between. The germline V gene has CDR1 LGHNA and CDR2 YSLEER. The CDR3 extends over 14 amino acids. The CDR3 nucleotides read TGCGCCAGCAGCCACGCGGACTATTTGGGGGGCTACACCTTC. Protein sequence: CASSHADYLGGYTF.

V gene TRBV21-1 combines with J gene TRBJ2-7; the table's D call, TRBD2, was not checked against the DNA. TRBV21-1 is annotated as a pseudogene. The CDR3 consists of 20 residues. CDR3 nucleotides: TGTGCCAGCAGCAAAGCGCTCAAGACTAGCGGGAGGGCCTATTCCTACGAGCAGTACTTC. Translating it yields CASSKALKTSGRAYSYEQYF.

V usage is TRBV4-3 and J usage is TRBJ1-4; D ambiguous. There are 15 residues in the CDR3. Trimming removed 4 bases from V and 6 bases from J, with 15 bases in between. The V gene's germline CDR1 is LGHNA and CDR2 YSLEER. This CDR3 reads CASSLRVGGDEKLFF. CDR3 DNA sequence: TGCGCCAGCAGCCTCCGGGTGGGCGGGGATGAAAAACTGTTTTTT.

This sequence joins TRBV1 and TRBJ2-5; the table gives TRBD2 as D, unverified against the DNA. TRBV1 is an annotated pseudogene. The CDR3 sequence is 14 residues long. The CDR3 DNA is TGCACCAGCATGCCGACTGGAACCGAAGAGACCCAGTACTTC. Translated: CTSMPTGTEETQYF.

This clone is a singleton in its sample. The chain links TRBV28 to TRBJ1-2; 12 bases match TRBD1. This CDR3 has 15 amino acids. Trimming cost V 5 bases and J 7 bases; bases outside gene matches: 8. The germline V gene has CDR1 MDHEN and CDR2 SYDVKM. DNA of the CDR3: TGTGCCAGCAGTCAAATTTCGGGACAGGGGGCTGGCTACACCTTC. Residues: CASSQISGQGAGYTF.

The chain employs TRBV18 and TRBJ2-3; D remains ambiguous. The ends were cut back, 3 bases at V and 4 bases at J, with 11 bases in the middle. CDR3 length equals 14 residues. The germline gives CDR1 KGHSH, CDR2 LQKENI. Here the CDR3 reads CASSPQVPPDTQYF. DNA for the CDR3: TGTGCCAGCTCACCCCAGGTGCCCCCAGATACGCAGTATTTT.

CDR3 sequence: CATNSGDTRTDTQYF. In nucleotides, the CDR3 is TGTGCCACTAACTCTGGGGACACTCGCACAGATACGCAGTATTTT. This chain connects TRBV15 to TRBJ2-3; D is possibly TRBD1 (6 bases). The CDR3 extends over 15 amino acids. The V gene's germline CDR1 is LNHNV and CDR2 YYDKDF (reference sequence). The V end was cut by 9 bases, the J end by 1 base, with 17 bases between.

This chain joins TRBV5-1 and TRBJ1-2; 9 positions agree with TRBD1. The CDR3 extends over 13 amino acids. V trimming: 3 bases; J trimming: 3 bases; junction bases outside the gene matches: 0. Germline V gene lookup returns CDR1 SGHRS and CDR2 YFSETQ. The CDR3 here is CASSWDRDYGYTF. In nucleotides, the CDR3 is TGCGCCAGCAGCTGGGACAGGGACTATGGCTACACCTTC.

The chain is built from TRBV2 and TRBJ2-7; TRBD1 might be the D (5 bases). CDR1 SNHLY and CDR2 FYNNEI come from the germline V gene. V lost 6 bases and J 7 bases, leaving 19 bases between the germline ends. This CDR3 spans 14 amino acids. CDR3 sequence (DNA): TGTGCCAGCAGAAGAAACCCAGGGTCGGGTGAGCAGTACTTC. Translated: CASRRNPGSGEQYF.

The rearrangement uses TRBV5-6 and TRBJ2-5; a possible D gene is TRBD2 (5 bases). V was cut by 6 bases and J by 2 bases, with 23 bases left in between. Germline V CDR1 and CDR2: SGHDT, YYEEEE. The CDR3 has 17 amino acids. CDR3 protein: CASTLLGLQADQETQYF. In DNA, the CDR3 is TGTGCCAGCACCCTATTAGGGCTACAAGCGGATCAAGAGACCCAGTACTTC.

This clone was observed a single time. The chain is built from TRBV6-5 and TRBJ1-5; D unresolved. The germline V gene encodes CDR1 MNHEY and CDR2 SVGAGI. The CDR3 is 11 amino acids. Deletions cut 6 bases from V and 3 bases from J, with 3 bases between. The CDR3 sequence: CASRHNQPQHF. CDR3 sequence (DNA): TGTGCCAGCAGACACAATCAGCCCCAGCATTTT.

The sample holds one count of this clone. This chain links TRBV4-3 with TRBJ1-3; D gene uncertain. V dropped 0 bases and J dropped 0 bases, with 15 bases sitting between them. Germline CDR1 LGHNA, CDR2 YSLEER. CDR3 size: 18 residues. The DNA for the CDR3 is TGCGCCAGCAGCCAAGATGCCTATGAACGAAACTCTGGAAACACCATATATTTT. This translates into CASSQDAYERNSGNTIYF.

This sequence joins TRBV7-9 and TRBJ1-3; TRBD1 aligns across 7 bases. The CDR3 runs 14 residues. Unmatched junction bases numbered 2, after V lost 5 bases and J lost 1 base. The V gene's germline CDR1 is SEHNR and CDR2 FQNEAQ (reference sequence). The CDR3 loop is CASSATGSGNTIYF. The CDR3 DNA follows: TGTGCCAGCAGCGCGACAGGGTCTGGAAACACCATATATTTT.

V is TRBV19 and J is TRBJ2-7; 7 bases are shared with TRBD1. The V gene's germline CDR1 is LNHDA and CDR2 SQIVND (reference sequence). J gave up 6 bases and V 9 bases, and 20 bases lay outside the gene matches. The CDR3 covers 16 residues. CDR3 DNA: TGTGCCAGCGGAACAGGGGATTTATGGGGCATGGGCGAGCAGTACTTC. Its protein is CASGTGDLWGMGEQYF.

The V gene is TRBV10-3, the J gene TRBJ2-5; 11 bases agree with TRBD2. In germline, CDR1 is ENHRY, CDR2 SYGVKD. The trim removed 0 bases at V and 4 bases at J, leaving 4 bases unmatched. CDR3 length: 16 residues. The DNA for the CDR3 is TGTGCCATCAGTGAGTCTAGCGGGGGGGCCGGAGAGACCCAGTACTTC. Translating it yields CAISESSGGAGETQYF.

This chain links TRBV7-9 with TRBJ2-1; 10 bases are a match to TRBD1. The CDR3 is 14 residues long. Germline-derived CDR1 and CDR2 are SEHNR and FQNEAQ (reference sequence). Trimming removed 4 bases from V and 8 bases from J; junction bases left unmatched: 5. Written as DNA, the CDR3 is TGTGCCAGCAGCTCGTGGACAGGGGGGGATGAGCAGTTCTTC. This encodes CASSSWTGGDEQFF.